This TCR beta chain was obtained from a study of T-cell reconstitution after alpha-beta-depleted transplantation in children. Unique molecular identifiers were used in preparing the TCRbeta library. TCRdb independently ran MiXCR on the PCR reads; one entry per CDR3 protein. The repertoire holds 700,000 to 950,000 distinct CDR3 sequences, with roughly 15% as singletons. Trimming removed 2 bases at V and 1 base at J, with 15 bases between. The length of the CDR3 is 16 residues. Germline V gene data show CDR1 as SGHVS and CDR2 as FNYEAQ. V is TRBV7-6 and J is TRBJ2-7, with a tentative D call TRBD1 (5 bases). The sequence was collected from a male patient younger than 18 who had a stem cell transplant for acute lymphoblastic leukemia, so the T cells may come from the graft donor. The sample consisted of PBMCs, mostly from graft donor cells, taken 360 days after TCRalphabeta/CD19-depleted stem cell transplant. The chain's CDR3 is CASSLRATAKSYEQYF. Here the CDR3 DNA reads TGTGCCAGCAGCTTACGGGCGACAGCCAAATCCTACGAGCAGTACTTC.